Sequencing of this T cell receptor (beta chain) was carried out in a study of cytomegalovirus exposure and HLA in healthy donors. The PCR employed 60 Vbeta primers together with 13 Jbeta primers. The data were produced by immunoSEQ multiplex PCR, yet TCRdb's version contains in-frame clones alone and is incomplete. The table includes 95,000 to 150,000 clones, 72% detected once. This clone appeared a few times. V lost 3 bases to trimming and J lost 4 bases; unmatched junction nucleotides: 2. Germline V gene data show CDR1 as KGHSH and CDR2 as LQKENI. The CDR3 length is 14 residues. Sequencing used PBMCs. This TCR was sampled from a young man in good health and CMV-seronegative. The chain is built from TRBV18 and TRBJ2-2; TRBD2 matches at 7 bases. DNA of the CDR3: TGTGCCAGCTCACCGTGGACTAGCACCGGGGAGCTGTTTTTT. Residues: CASSPWTSTGELFF.